A single sample gave rise to the 21 T cell receptor beta chains below, sequenced in a study of PD-L1 blockade in urothelial cancer. TCRdb keeps only in-frame clones here, not all; method: immunoSEQ multiplex PCR. Altogether some 60,000 clones are present, about 82% being singletons, with the ten largest covering less than 3.5%. Here the sequenced sample was PBMCs, taken around atezolizumab (anti-PD-L1) treatment. The receptors derive from a man in his fifties or sixties with urothelial cancer.

This clone was counted a few times. V gene TRBV18 combines with J gene TRBJ2-2, with TRBD2 as a possible D gene (6 bases). Germline CDR1 is KGHSH and CDR2 is LQKENI. Trimming stripped 3 bases from V and 7 bases from J, with 12 bases between. CDR3 size: 14 residues. CDR3 nucleotides: TGTGCCAGCTCACCTACTAGCAGAGACGGGGAGCTGTTTTTT. This encodes CASSPTSRDGELFF.

J is TRBJ2-7 and V is TRBV6-5; a possible D gene is TRBD1 (5 bases). V was trimmed by 0 bases and J by 4 bases, leaving 13 bases between them. The CDR3 spans 15 residues. Per germline, CDR1 MNHEY and CDR2 SVGAGI. CDR3 sequence: CASSYSVGESYEQYF. The CDR3 coding sequence is TGTGCCAGCAGTTACTCTGTAGGGGAATCTTACGAGCAGTACTTC.

J is TRBJ1-2 and V is TRBV6-5; TRBD1 is a possible D gene (5 bases). Germline assignment: CDR1 MNHEY and CDR2 SVGAGI. This CDR3 is 15 amino acids long. V was shortened by 7 bases and J by 2 bases, with 17 bases between the two germline ends. CDR3 sequence reads: CASTRGDEDNYGYTF. CDR3 coding DNA: TGTGCCAGCACCCGGGGGGACGAAGACAACTATGGCTACACCTTC.

J is TRBJ2-3 and V is TRBV5-1; 9 nucleotides line up with TRBD2. The V gene end was trimmed by 3 bases and the J gene end by 2 bases; junction bases not matched to a gene: 10. The CDR3 extends over 17 amino acids. Per germline, CDR1 SGHRS and CDR2 YFSETQ. Written as DNA, the CDR3 is TGCGCCAGCAGCTCAGGAACCACTAGCGGGTACACAGATACGCAGTATTTT. It translates to CASSSGTTSGYTDTQYF.

The chain has TRBV18 and TRBJ2-1; maybe TRBD2 (5 bases). From germline, CDR1 is KGHSH and CDR2 LQKENI. The germline V and J ends were trimmed by 4 bases and 6 bases, with 13 bases remaining between them. The CDR3 has 14 amino acids. CDR3 residues: CASSLLGDGNEQFF. The CDR3 DNA follows: TGTGCCAGCTCACTCCTCGGGGATGGCAATGAGCAGTTCTTC.

This chain connects TRBV28 to TRBJ1-2; the D is unclear. This CDR3 spans 14 amino acids. Germline V gene sequence: CDR1 MDHEN, CDR2 SYDVKM. V shed 3 bases and J shed 2 bases, with 10 bases lying between them. CDR3 sequence reads: CASSLRATNYGYTF. In DNA form, the CDR3 reads TGTGCCAGCAGTTTGAGGGCCACAAACTATGGCTACACCTTC.

This chain uses TRBV7-9 with TRBJ2-2, with D maybe TRBD2 (6 bases). V dropped 5 bases and J dropped 5 bases, with 15 bases sitting between them. The germline CDR1 and CDR2 sequences are SEHNR and FQNEAQ (reference sequence). The CDR3 is made up of 15 amino acids. The CDR3, as DNA: TGTGCCAGCAGCGACCACGGCGGGAAGACCGGGGAGCTGTTTTTT. This translates into CASSDHGGKTGELFF.

In nucleotides, the CDR3 is TGTGCCAGCAACCCAGGGGGATTCACAGATACGCAGTATTTT. This translates into CASNPGGFTDTQYF. The V gene is TRBV14, the J gene TRBJ2-3; TRBD1 aligns across 7 bases. This CDR3 has 14 amino acids. The germline V gene encodes CDR1 SGHDN and CDR2 FVKESK. The V and J ends lost 7 bases and 2 bases, in that order; junction bases with no gene match: 6. Full variable domain (rest looked up from reference TRBV14 and TRBJ2-3): EAGVTQFPSHSVIEKGQTVTLRCDPISGHDNLYWYRRVMGKEIKFLLHFVKESKQDESGMPNNRFLAERTGGTYSTLKVQPAELEDSGVYFCASNPGGFTDTQYFGPGTRLTVL.

This chain uses TRBV27 with TRBJ1-5; a possible D gene is TRBD1 (6 bases). CDR1 and CDR2 from the germline V gene are MNHEY and SMNVEV (reference sequence). The CDR3 contains 15 residues. Trimming took 0 bases from V and 2 from J, leaving 8 bases between them. CDR3 bases: TGTGCCAGCAGTTTATCGAACAGGGGCAATCAGCCCCAGCATTTT. Its protein product is CASSLSNRGNQPQHF.

The chain employs TRBV7-8 and TRBJ1-5, with 12 bases identical to TRBD1. CDR1 and CDR2 from the germline V gene are SGHVS and FQNEAQ. With V trimmed by 3 bases and J by 6 bases, 3 bases remained unmatched. This CDR3 spans 15 amino acids. DNA for the CDR3: TGTGCCAGCAGCTTCGGGACAGGGGGCGTTCAGCCCCAGCATTTT. Translated, it gives CASSFGTGGVQPQHF.

The chain combines TRBV7-2 with TRBJ2-1, with TRBD1 matching 9 bases. The CDR3 runs to 16 residues. Germline loops: CDR1 SGHTA, CDR2 FQGNSA. After removal of 4 bases from V and 2 bases from J, the junction contained 6 bases not matched to a gene. CDR3 nucleotides: TGTGCCAGCAGCTCCTCCGGGACAGGGACCTACAATGAGCAGTTCTTC. It translates to CASSSSGTGTYNEQFF.

The V call is TRBV28, the J call TRBJ2-1; possible D gene TRBD2, 7 bases. V gave up 6 bases and J gave up 10 bases, with 13 bases separating them. Germline lookup yields CDR1 MDHEN and CDR2 SYDVKM. CDR3 size: 12 residues. CDR3 sequence: CASRIGGGEQFF. The CDR3 coding sequence is TGTGCCAGCAGAATAGGGGGGGGCGAGCAGTTCTTC.

The genes are TRBV4-2 and TRBJ2-2; 8 bases are a match to TRBD1. Germline trimming cut 1 base from V and 2 bases from J; bases unmatched to any gene: 12. This CDR3 region has 19 residues. Per germline, CDR1 LGHNA and CDR2 YNFKEQ. The CDR3 region has the DNA TGTGCCAGCAGCCAAGGACCCCATGGTACAGGGGGTAACACCGGGGAGCTGTTTTTT. Protein product: CASSQGPHGTGGNTGELFF.

This clone was counted only a few times. The chain recombines TRBV7-9 with TRBJ1-4; D call uncertain. The germline V gene has CDR1 SEHNR and CDR2 FQNEAQ (reference sequence). The CDR3 has 18 amino acids. V was trimmed by 2 bases and J by 3 bases, leaving 19 bases between them. CDR3 loop: CASSLRGGRQTANEKLFF. DNA of the CDR3: TGTGCCAGCAGCTTACGGGGTGGCAGACAAACGGCTAATGAAAAACTGTTTTTT.

The chain has TRBV23-1 and TRBJ2-1; D is perhaps TRBD2 (6 bases). TRBV23-1 is placed among ORFs of uncertain function. The CDR3 covers 18 residues. V lost 0 bases and J 7 bases, leaving 22 bases between the germline ends. The CDR3 DNA reads as TGCGCCAGCAGTCAATCAGGGGACCCAAACGGGGGTAATAATGAGCAGTTCTTC. This gives the protein CASSQSGDPNGGNNEQFF.

The chain joins TRBV20-1 to TRBJ1-2, with D possibly being TRBD1 (5 bases). The CDR3 is 11 amino acids. The V and J ends lost 3 bases and 6 bases respectively, with 8 bases between them. From germline, CDR1 is DFQATT and CDR2 SNEGSKA (reference sequence). The CDR3 nucleotides read TGCAGTGCTAGTTTAGGGGATGGCTACACCTTC. This codes for CSASLGDGYTF.

The chain joins TRBV18 to TRBJ2-2, with 10 bases aligning to TRBD1. The CDR3 runs to 16 residues. After removal of 3 bases from V and 5 bases from J, the junction contained 6 bases not matched to a gene. The germline CDR1 and CDR2 sequences are KGHSH and LQKENI. CDR3 sequence reads: CASSPRDRGPTGELFF. The CDR3 DNA sequence: TGTGCCAGCTCACCCCGGGACAGGGGACCAACCGGGGAGCTGTTTTTT.

This clone was seen only once. The chain employs TRBV30 and TRBJ2-4, with TRBD2 identical over 7 bases. CDR1 is GTSNPN, CDR2 SVGIG, per germline (reference sequence). The trim removed 7 bases at V and 9 bases at J, leaving 18 bases unmatched. CDR3 size: 15 residues. CDR3 amino acids: CASDRATSGGGIQYF. The CDR3 nucleotides read TGTGCCTCCGACCGTGCGACCTCGGGGGGTGGCATTCAGTACTTC.

CDR3: CASSLSGTGLNEQFF. In nucleotides, the CDR3 is TGTGCCAGCAGCTTGAGCGGGACAGGGCTCAATGAGCAGTTCTTC. This rearrangement joins TRBV5-5 to TRBJ2-1, with 9 bases fitting TRBD1. Trimming cost V 1 base and J 6 bases; bases outside gene matches: 5. CDR3 length: 15 residues. In germline, CDR1 is SGHKS, CDR2 YYEKEE (reference sequence).

CDR3 protein: CASQPKIEIYNSPLHF. CDR3 coding DNA: TGTGCCAGCCAACCTAAAATAGAGATCTATAATTCACCCCTCCACTTT. The V call is TRBV19, the J call TRBJ1-6; the D is unclear. Germline lookup yields CDR1 LNHDA and CDR2 SQIVND (reference sequence). The CDR3 loop spans 16 amino acids. V shed 9 bases and J shed 3 bases, with 18 bases lying between them.

The CDR3 protein is CASSLWSSGTDLTQYF. The DNA for the CDR3 is TGTGCCAGCAGTTTATGGTCTAGCGGGACGGATTTGACCCAGTACTTC. The chain links TRBV28 to TRBJ2-5; TRBD2 aligns across 9 bases. The CDR3 consists of 16 residues. After removal of 0 bases from V and 7 bases from J, the junction contained 9 bases not matched to a gene. Germline CDR1 reads MDHEN; CDR2 reads SYDVKM.